Sequencing of this TCR beta chain was carried out in a study of T cells in Graves' hyperthyroidism and ophthalmopathy (dated by TCRdb to between 2018 and 2020). A note on the overall study: Peripheral blood was sampled at the time of initial diagnosis, prior to any treatment. According to the paper, TCR Vbeta CDR3 sequencing was carried out on about 140 peripheral blood samples, which came from over 40 ophthalmopathy, 75 to 80 hyperthyroidism and around 17 progressor patients. The 85 to 100 discovery patients were divided at random into training and test sets in a 7:3 ratio. Thyroid tissue and blood T-cell repertoires from six Graves' hyperthyroidism patients were also compared in the study. Following sampling, methimazole starting at 30 mg daily was given to hyperthyroidism patients, and high-dose intravenous methylprednisolone was given to ophthalmopathy patients. A discovery cohort of 95 to 100 patients, fewer than 50 with Graves' ophthalmopathy and 57 with stable Graves' hyperthyroidism, was used to find distinguishing TCR V-J signatures. Prospective prediction of ophthalmopathy was tested in an independent validation cohort consisting of some 20 hyperthyroidism patients and 15 to 17 patients who later progressed to ophthalmopathy. Broader findings and caveats from the paper: In cross-validation, a model built on a 13 V-J signature told ophthalmopathy apart from stable hyperthyroidism with approximately 90% sensitivity and roughly 83% specificity, and in testing the same model reached 80%/75%. Most expanded thyroid clonotypes (frequency above 0.001) were also detected in blood, suggesting blood repertoires may reflect thyroid immune responses. Sample size was not statistically predetermined, and investigators were not blinded to group allocation. In validation, progression to ophthalmopathy was predicted by the model with around 71% sensitivity and 72% to 85% specificity, a median of about 6.8 months before onset.

Graves' hyperthyroidism was defined as stable when no progression to ophthalmopathy occurred over 18 months of follow-up. Hyperthyroidism patients were aged 18 to 65 years and newly diagnosed, with disease duration of less than 2 months. The study excluded patients with uncontrolled infections, other autoimmune diseases, pregnancy or lactation. Diagnoses were established on the basis of clinical symptoms, serum thyroxine and TRAb, thyroid ultrasound, and orbital computed tomography. Ficoll-Paque density gradient centrifugation was used to isolate PBMCs from 8.5 to 10 ml of fresh peripheral blood. Total RNA was extracted with Trizol reagent, and quality was checked on an Agilent 2100 Bioanalyzer. V was cut back by 7 bases and J by 5 bases, leaving a gap of 14 bases between them. The cysteine opens and the phenylalanine closes a CDR3 of 13 amino acids. Only CDR3 DNA remains: 39 bases, in frame from the first base.

In the case of this clonotype: The antigen it recognizes is unknown. Per-base quality was not reported, and no clone a single base away is much larger than it.

The TCR beta CDR3 regions were amplified from the RNA transcripts. The first round of RT-PCR for the TCR CDR3 was performed with the HTBI primer set and the Qiagen OneStep RT-PCR kit. Libraries were constructed in a second round of multiplex PCR, after which size selection and purification were carried out. Paired-end sequencing of the libraries was performed with 100 bp reads on an Illumina HiSeq2000. In the authors' own workflow: SOAPnuke was used to process the raw data, removing reads that contained adapters or uncalled bases, had a mean Phred below 15, or lacked an exact match to the constant primer or identifier. High-quality paired reads were merged with COPE v1.2.5, and unique nucleotide sequences were defined as clonotypes. Clonotypes were aligned to IMGT TRBV, TRBD and TRBJ reference segments using MiTCR v1.1. The analysis was restricted to V-J combinations with a frequency above 0.0001, which together covered 99.2% of the repertoires. A TCS score was defined as the ratio between F50 (clonal expansion) and ExV (chaos), using BLOSUM62-based TCRdist between CDR3 peptides within each V-J. Welch's t-statistics and random forest reduced roughly 540 V-J features to 10 to 15, which were used in a naive Bayes classifier (R e1071). The raw public reads went through TCRdb reprocessing: fastp at Q25, MiXCR clone calling, in-frame beta chains kept. CDR3 protein duplicates are merged, each entry listing the most common genes and DNA. TCRdb, rather than the study authors, made the V and J calls. This sample has 350,000 to 400,000 distinct CDR3 sequences in its table, and 19% of those were observed once. The ten largest clones take up 3.7% of the sample.

Recombination connected TRBV12-3 or TRBV12-4 to TRBJ2-5; the D call could be TRBD1 or TRBD2, with each sharing 5 bases. This sequence was found in a woman in her late teens or twenties with Graves' hyperthyroidism. Source material: blood. The nucleotides are TGTGCCAGCACCGAAAGACAGCGGGAGACCCAGTACTTC. Its product reads: CASTERQRETQYF.